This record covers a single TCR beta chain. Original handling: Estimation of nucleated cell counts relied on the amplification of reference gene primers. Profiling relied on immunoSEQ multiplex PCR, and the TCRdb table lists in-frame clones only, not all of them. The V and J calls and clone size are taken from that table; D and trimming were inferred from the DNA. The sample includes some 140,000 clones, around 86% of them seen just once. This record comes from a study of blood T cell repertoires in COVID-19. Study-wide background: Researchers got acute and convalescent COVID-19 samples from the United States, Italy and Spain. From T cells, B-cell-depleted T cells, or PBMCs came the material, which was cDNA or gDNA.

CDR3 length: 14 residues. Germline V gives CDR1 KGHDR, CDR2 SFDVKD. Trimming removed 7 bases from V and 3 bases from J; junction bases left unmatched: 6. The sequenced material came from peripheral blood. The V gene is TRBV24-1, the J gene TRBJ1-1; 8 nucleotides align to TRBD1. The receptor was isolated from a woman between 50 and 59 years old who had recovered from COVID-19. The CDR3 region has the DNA TGTGCCACCAGGGGCCAGGGGGCTTACACTGAAGCTTTCTTT. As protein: CATRGQGAYTEAFF.